The next 26 T cell receptor beta chains were all read from a single sample in a study of T cell repertoires in cytomegalovirus infection. TCRdb reprocessed the reads via MiXCR and lists one record per CDR3 protein. The top ten clones hold 55% to 80% of a sample with about 8,000 distinct CDR3 sequences, roughly 53% of them seen once. The antigens of these receptors remain unknown. The sequencing input was PBMCs, sequenced either directly or after in vitro stimulation (not recorded which). The receptors here all came from a human donor in good health (CMV status not recorded). Some clones in this sample may be carry-over from other donors' samples.

This clonotype is medium-sized within its sample. The genes are TRBV6-1 and TRBJ2-3, with 7 bases that match TRBD1. V lost 7 bases and J lost 0; bases outside the gene matches: 7. The germline V gene encodes CDR1 MNHNS and CDR2 SASEGT. The CDR3 sequence is 15 residues long. For the CDR3, the DNA is TGTGCCAGCACTACGGACAGGTCTAGCACAGATACGCAGTATTTT. This encodes CASTTDRSSTDTQYF.

This rearrangement joins TRBV20-1 to TRBJ2-7, with 7 nucleotides matching TRBD2. V was pared by 3 bases and J by 1 base, with 6 bases of the junction left unmatched. This CDR3 comprises 14 residues. Germline CDR1 DFQATT, CDR2 SNEGSKA (reference sequence). The CDR3 region has the DNA TGCAGTGCTAGTGTGGCGGGGGAGTCCTACGAGCAGTACTTC. Its protein is CSASVAGESYEQYF.

This clonotype has more than one count but fewer than ten. The chain joins TRBV7-3 to TRBJ2-1; D possibly corresponds to TRBD2 (6 bases). Germline-derived CDR1 and CDR2 are SGHTA and FQGTGA. V was shortened by 2 bases and J by 12 bases, with 20 bases between the two germline ends. CDR3 length equals 15 residues. CDR3 region: CASSLLASEGRRQFF. In DNA form, the CDR3 reads TGTGCCAGCAGCTTATTGGCCTCGGAGGGCCGCCGGCAGTTCTTC.

V usage is TRBV6-1 and J usage is TRBJ2-5; no reliable D call. Germline loops: CDR1 MNHNS, CDR2 SASEGT. The V gene lost 2 bases and the J gene lost 7 bases, with 14 bases spanning the gap. The CDR3 consists of 14 residues. The CDR3 is CASSERFQAGTQYF. Here the CDR3 DNA reads TGTGCCAGCAGTGAACGATTCCAGGCTGGGACCCAGTACTTC.

This chain links TRBV20-1 with TRBJ2-1; TRBD1 agrees at 7 bases. Looked up from germline, CDR1 is DFQATT and CDR2 is SNEGSKA (reference sequence). V dropped 4 bases and J dropped 4; count of bases not matched to a gene: 4. CDR3 size: 13 residues. CDR3 sequence: CSANLGQYNEQFF. The CDR3 DNA reads as TGCAGTGCTAACTTGGGACAGTACAATGAGCAGTTCTTC.

This clonotype showed up many times. The chain couples TRBV6-1 to TRBJ2-1; possibly TRBD2 for D (6 bases). CDR3 length equals 16 residues. The germline V gene encodes CDR1 MNHNS and CDR2 SASEGT. Trimming cost V 6 bases and J 1 base, with 16 bases left between them. The CDR3 loop is CASRGSGTRSYNEQFF. CDR3 nucleotides: TGTGCCAGCAGAGGGTCTGGGACTCGATCCTACAATGAGCAGTTCTTC.

A few counts support this clonotype. The chain uses TRBV5-1 and TRBJ2-1; unclear D gene. From germline, CDR1 is SGHRS and CDR2 YFSETQ. V was pared by 1 base and J by 6 bases, with 14 bases between. This CDR3 comprises 15 residues. Here the CDR3 DNA reads TGCGCCAGCAGCTTGTTCTCGACATCTTTCAATGAGCAGTTCTTC. It yields the protein CASSLFSTSFNEQFF. Combining the CDR3 with reference TRBV5-1 and TRBJ2-1 gives the whole variable domain KAGVTQTPRYLIKTRGQQVTLSCSPISGHRSVSWYQQTPGQGLQFLFEYFSETQRNKGNFPGRFSGRQFSNSRSEMNVSTLELGDSALYLCASSLFSTSFNEQFFGPGTRLTVL.

This clonotype has just a few counts. The chain has TRBV3-1 and TRBJ1-2; D gene uncertain. V was pared by 0 bases and J by 8 bases, with 16 bases between. This CDR3 contains 15 residues. Germline CDR1 LGHDT, CDR2 YNNKEL (reference sequence). In DNA form, the CDR3 reads TGTGCCAGCAGCCAAGATACACTCCTCATTACGGGCTACACCTTC. It encodes CASSQDTLLITGYTF.

The genes are TRBV7-2 and TRBJ1-5, with 7 bases lining up with TRBD1. J gave up 10 bases and V 1 base, and 10 bases lay outside the gene matches. The CDR3 spans 15 residues. Germline CDR1 and CDR2: SGHTA and FQGNSA. The CDR3 region has the DNA TGTGCCAGCAGCTTAGACGGGTCAGGGGGAGAACCCCAGCATTTT. Its protein is CASSLDGSGGEPQHF. Complete variable domain (other parts from reference TRBV7-2 and TRBJ1-5): GAGVSQSPSNKVTEKGKDVELRCDPISGHTALYWYRQSLGQGLEFLIYFQGNSAPDKSGLPSDRFSAERTGGSVSTLTIQRTQQEDSAVYLCASSLDGSGGEPQHFGDGTRLSIL.

A remark on this clonotype: This is likely a read error, given that the CDR3 carries no conserved phenylalanine or tryptophan at its end. The J gene is TRBJ1-1, the V gene TRBV5-4, with a possible D match to TRBD1 (6 bases). V was clipped by 6 bases and J by 1 base, with 16 bases between them. Germline lookup yields CDR1 SGHNT and CDR2 YYREEE (reference sequence). The CDR3 runs 15 residues. The DNA of the CDR3 is TGTGCCAGCACCCGGGGGGGGGCCGAGAACACTGAAGCTTTCTAT. This translates into CASTRGGAENTEAFY.

This clonotype is labeled as medium-sized. This rearrangement joins TRBV7-9 to TRBJ1-2, with D maybe TRBD1 (5 bases). Germline CDR1 is SEHNR and CDR2 is FQNEAQ (reference sequence). The CDR3 is 15 amino acids. Trimming took off 2 bases at V and 3 bases at J, with 13 bases between the two ends. The CDR3 is CASSLRFGADYGYTF. The CDR3 DNA sequence: TGTGCCAGCAGCTTAAGGTTTGGGGCAGACTATGGCTACACCTTC.

This clonotype was recorded at least ten times. The CDR3 sequence: CASSLRQGVTTGELFF. CDR3 DNA: TGTGCCAGCAGCTTAAGACAGGGGGTTACCACCGGGGAGCTGTTTTTT. The genes are TRBV7-9 and TRBJ2-2; TRBD1 matches 9 bases. Trimming took 2 bases from V and 4 from J; bases not matched to a gene: 5. Germline CDR1 reads SEHNR; CDR2 reads FQNEAQ (reference sequence). This CDR3 region has 16 residues. Combining the CDR3 with reference TRBV7-9 and TRBJ2-2 gives the whole variable domain DTGVSQNPRHKITKRGQNVTFRCDPISEHNRLYWYRQTLGQGPEFLTYFQNEAQLEKSRLLSDRFSAERPKGSFSTLEIQRTEQGDSAMYLCASSLRQGVTTGELFFGEGSRLTVL.

As for this clonotype: Sequence at one end of the junction differs from germline and may be a read error. J is TRBJ2-1 and V is TRBV7-9; D unresolved. The germline V gene encodes CDR1 SEHNR and CDR2 FQNEAQ (reference sequence). The CDR3 spans 16 residues. The CDR3 nucleotides read TGTGCAAGCAGCTTGTTGGGTATATCCACCTACAATGCGAAGTTCTTC. Encoded protein: CASSLLGISTYNAKFF.

The V gene is TRBV7-2, the J gene TRBJ2-7, with D hard to call. Germline CDR1 reads SGHTA; CDR2 reads FQGNSA. Trimming removed 3 bases at V and 5 bases at J, with 8 bases between. The CDR3 has 12 amino acids. CDR3 sequence (DNA): TGTGCCAGCAGCTTCGTAGGCCACGAGCAGTACTTC. It is translated as CASSFVGHEQYF.

The V call is TRBV4-2, the J call TRBJ2-2; D not certain. The CDR3 is 17 amino acids. V lost 5 bases, J lost 0 bases, and 16 bases lay in between. Germline CDR1 is LGHNA and CDR2 is YNFKEQ. The CDR3 protein is CASSNPLDGANTGELFF. DNA for the CDR3: TGTGCCAGCAGCAACCCCCTGGACGGTGCGAACACCGGGGAGCTGTTTTTT.

A note on this clonotype: A read error is likely, as this CDR3 ends without the conserved phenylalanine or tryptophan. CDR3 sequence (DNA): TGTGCCAGCAGCTTAGGGGTTCAAGGCACAGATACGCAGTATTGT. The encoded protein is CASSLGVQGTDTQYC. The chain joins TRBV7-8 to TRBJ2-3; D is uncertain. V dropped 1 base and J dropped 1 base, with 9 bases sitting between them. The CDR3 loop spans 15 amino acids. CDR1 SGHVS and CDR2 FQNEAQ come from the germline V gene.

The chain combines TRBV6-5 with TRBJ1-5; tentatively, D is TRBD1 (5 bases). The CDR3 spans 15 residues. Trimming took 10 bases from V and 3 from J, leaving 19 bases between them. Germline V CDR1 and CDR2: MNHEY, SVGAGI. CDR3 region: CATVLRQRTNQPQHF. The CDR3 DNA sequence: TGTGCCACAGTCCTACGACAGAGGACCAATCAGCCCCAGCATTTT.

In this sample, this clonotype turned up a few times. The rearrangement joins TRBV15 to TRBJ1-1; tentatively, D is TRBD1 (5 bases). From germline, CDR1 is LNHNV and CDR2 YYDKDF (reference sequence). Trimming stripped 5 bases from V and 3 bases from J, with 13 bases between. This CDR3 spans 14 amino acids. CDR3 residues: CATSPRVVDTEAFF. CDR3 coding DNA: TGTGCCACCAGCCCCAGGGTGGTCGACACTGAAGCTTTCTTT. Supplemented by reference TRBV15 and TRBJ1-1, the full variable domain reads DAMVIQNPRYQVTQFGKPVTLSCSQTLNHNVMYWYQQKSSQAPKLLFHYYDKDFNNEADTPDNFQSRRPNTSFCFLDIRSPGLGDTAMYLCATSPRVVDTEAFFGQGTRLTVV.

The V gene is TRBV11-2, the J gene TRBJ2-6; 8 bases agree with TRBD1. Germline loops: CDR1 SGHAT, CDR2 FQNNGV. J was trimmed by 3 bases and V by 5 bases; bases with no gene match: 15. The CDR3 contains 19 residues. CDR3 sequence reads: CASSLIRRYRGYGANVLTF. The CDR3 nucleotides read TGTGCCAGCAGCCTCATCCGCCGATACAGGGGGTATGGGGCCAACGTCCTGACTTTC.

Turning to this clonotype: Compared with germline, one end of the junction differs, possibly owing to a read error. This chain connects TRBV7-9 to TRBJ2-1; D remains unclear. Germline-derived CDR1 and CDR2 are SEHNR and FQNEAQ (reference sequence). This CDR3 has 16 residues. The CDR3: CAISLVGISTYNEHFF. CDR3 DNA sequence: TGTGCCATCAGCTTGGTGGGAATATCCACCTACAATGAGCATTTCTTC.

This rearrangement joins TRBV19 to TRBJ1-6; 7 bases fit TRBD1. This CDR3 has 14 amino acids. Germline V gives CDR1 LNHDA, CDR2 SQIVND (reference sequence). The trim removed 5 bases at V and 11 bases at J, leaving 9 bases unmatched. The CDR3 nucleotides read TGTGCCAGTAGTCTAACAGGGGATTGGACACCCCTCCACTTT. It yields the protein CASSLTGDWTPLHF.

V usage is TRBV7-9 and J usage is TRBJ2-1; no firm D call. V was clipped by 6 bases and J by 13 bases, with 28 bases between them. Germline-derived CDR1 and CDR2 are SEHNR and FQNEAQ (reference sequence). This CDR3 is built from 16 residues. CDR3: CASRWLGISKYNAQFF. The CDR3 coding sequence is TGTGCCAGCAGATGGTTGGGAATATCCAAATACAATGCTCAGTTCTTC.

The chain couples TRBV2 to TRBJ2-5; no reliable D call. Germline V gene data show CDR1 as SNHLY and CDR2 as FYNNEI. Trimming cost V 6 bases and J 4 bases, with 18 bases left between them. The CDR3 is made up of 15 amino acids. CDR3 protein: CASRVATPARETQYF. CDR3 in DNA: TGTGCCAGCAGGGTGGCGACTCCGGCGAGAGAGACCCAGTACTTC.

Remarks on this clonotype: Because the CDR3 is missing its conserved closing phenylalanine or tryptophan, this is likely a read error. It is unclear where the CDR3 begins or ends on the DNA, so no DNA is shown, and the CDR3 is as TCRdb lists it. V usage is TRBV9 and J usage is TRBJ2-1; TRBD1, the D gene given by the table, was not confirmed from the DNA. The CDR3 spans 16 residues, counting both ends. Germline CDR1 and CDR2: SGDLS and YYNGEE. This chain's CDR3 is CASSKHQGVYEGEQLL.

The chain recombines TRBV5-5 with TRBJ1-2; TRBD1 matches at 8 bases. The trim removed 6 bases at V and 10 bases at J, leaving 8 bases unmatched. Germline CDR1 SGHKS, CDR2 YYEKEE (reference sequence). The CDR3 is 12 residues long. CDR3 protein: CASTWTGCVYTF. CDR3 DNA: TGTGCCAGCACCTGGACAGGGTGTGTCTACACCTTC.

The chain recombines TRBV5-5 with TRBJ1-2; 8 nucleotides line up with TRBD1. Losses at the gene ends were 6 bases for V and 13 bases for J; bases not matched to a gene: 11. This CDR3 comprises 12 residues. Per germline, CDR1 SGHKS and CDR2 YYEKEE (reference sequence). CDR3 nucleotide sequence: TGTGCCAGCACCTGGACAGGGTTTGGCACCACCTTC. This gives the protein CASTWTGFGTTF. Full variable domain (remainder filled in from reference TRBV5-5 and TRBJ1-2): DAGVTQSPTHLIKTRGQQVTLRCSPISGHKSVSWYQQVLGQGPQFIFQYYEKEERGRGNFPDRFSARQFPNYSSELNVNALLLGDSALYLCASTWTGFGTTFGSGTRLTVV.